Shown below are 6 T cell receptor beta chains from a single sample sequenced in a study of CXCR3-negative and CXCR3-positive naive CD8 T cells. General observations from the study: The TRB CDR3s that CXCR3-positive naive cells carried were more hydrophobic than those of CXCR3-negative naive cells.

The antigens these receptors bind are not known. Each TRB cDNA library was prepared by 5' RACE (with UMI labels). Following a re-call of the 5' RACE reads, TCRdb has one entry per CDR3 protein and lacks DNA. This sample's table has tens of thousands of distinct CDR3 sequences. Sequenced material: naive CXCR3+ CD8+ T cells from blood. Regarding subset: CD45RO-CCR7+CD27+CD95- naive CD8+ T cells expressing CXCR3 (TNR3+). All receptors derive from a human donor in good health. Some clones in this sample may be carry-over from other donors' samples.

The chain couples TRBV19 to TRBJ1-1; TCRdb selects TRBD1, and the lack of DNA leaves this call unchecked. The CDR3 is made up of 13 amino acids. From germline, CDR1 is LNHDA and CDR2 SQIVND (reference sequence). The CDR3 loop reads CASNSGGNTEAFF.

The CDR3 sequence: CASSLADRYEQYF. The chain uses TRBV7-9 and TRBJ2-7. This CDR3 comprises 13 residues. From germline, CDR1 is SEHNR and CDR2 FQNEAQ (reference sequence).

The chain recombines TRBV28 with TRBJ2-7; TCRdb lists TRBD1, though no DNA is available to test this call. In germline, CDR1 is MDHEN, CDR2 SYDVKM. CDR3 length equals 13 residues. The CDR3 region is CASVEDNSYEQYF.

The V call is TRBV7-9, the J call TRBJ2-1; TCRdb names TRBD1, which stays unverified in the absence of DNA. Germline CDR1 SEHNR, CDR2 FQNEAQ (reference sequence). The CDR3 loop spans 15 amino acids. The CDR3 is CASSYGDSFHNEQFF.

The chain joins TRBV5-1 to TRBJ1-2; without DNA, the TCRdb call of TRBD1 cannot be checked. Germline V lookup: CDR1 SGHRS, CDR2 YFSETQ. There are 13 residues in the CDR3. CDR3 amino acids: CASSLLSGDGYTF.

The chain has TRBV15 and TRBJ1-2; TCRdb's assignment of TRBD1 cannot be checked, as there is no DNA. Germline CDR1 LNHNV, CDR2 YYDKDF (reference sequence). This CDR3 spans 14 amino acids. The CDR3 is CATSGTGQGFGYTF.